This entry lists 20 T cell receptor beta chains sequenced from one sample in a study of patients and donors after allogeneic stem cell transplantation. TCRdb fed the RT-PCR reads into MiXCR, producing one record per CDR3 protein. The sample carries 900,000 to 1,000,000 distinct CDR3 sequences, roughly 18% recorded once. The sequenced sample consisted of blood, either unsorted or a sorted T cell fraction (not recorded which). These TCRs come from a human donor who was either an allogeneic HSCT recipient or a stem cell or donor lymphocyte infusion donor (not recorded which). It is not recorded whose cells these are; they may come from a transplant donor.

The chain recombines TRBV4-3 with TRBJ1-1; the D is unclear. The V gene lost 4 bases and the J gene lost 7 bases, with 13 bases spanning the gap. The CDR3 totals 13 residues. The germline V gene encodes CDR1 LGHNA and CDR2 YSLEER. This CDR3 is CASSPLGLGEAFF. The CDR3 DNA follows: TGCGCCAGCAGCCCCCTGGGATTGGGTGAAGCTTTCTTT.

This clonotype was counted ten times or more. CDR3 in amino acids: CASSQVGAGGDTQYF. CDR3 sequence (DNA): TGCGCCAGCAGCCAAGTAGGCGCAGGGGGAGATACGCAGTATTTT. The chain uses TRBV4-3 and TRBJ2-3, with 7 bases fitting TRBD1. Germline V gene data show CDR1 as LGHNA and CDR2 as YSLEER. CDR3 size: 15 residues. Losses at the gene ends were 1 base for V and 5 bases for J; bases not matched to a gene: 6.

The CDR3 loop reads CASSQVVSKQFF. DNA of the CDR3: TGCGCCAGCAGCCAAGTGGTGTCCAAGCAGTTCTTC. The chain links TRBV4-1 to TRBJ2-1, with D hard to call. Trimming pared 1 base from V and 11 bases from J, leaving 9 bases between. Germline assignment: CDR1 MGHRA and CDR2 YSYEKL. The CDR3 runs to 12 residues.

The rearrangement joins TRBV7-9 to TRBJ1-3; D is unresolved. V was cut by 5 bases and J by 0 bases, with 11 bases left in between. The germline gives CDR1 SEHNR, CDR2 FQNEAQ (reference sequence). This CDR3 is built from 15 residues. This CDR3 reads CASSARQDSGNTIYF. In nucleotides, the CDR3 is TGTGCCAGCAGCGCCCGACAAGACTCTGGAAACACCATATATTTT. The variable domain in full, with the rest retrieved from reference TRBV7-9 and TRBJ1-3, is DTGVSQNPRHKITKRGQNVTFRCDPISEHNRLYWYRQTLGQGPEFLTYFQNEAQLEKSRLLSDRFSAERPKGSFSTLEIQRTEQGDSAMYLCASSARQDSGNTIYFGEGSWLTVV.

This clonotype was detected only a few times. The chain uses TRBV12-3 or TRBV12-4 and TRBJ2-1; 7 bases match TRBD1. The ends lost 2 bases at V and 13 bases at J; junction bases unmatched: 2. The CDR3 runs 11 residues. The CDR3: CASSLRGRQFF. The CDR3 DNA reads as TGTGCCAGCAGTTTAAGGGGGCGTCAGTTCTTC.

The chain is built from TRBV7-6 and TRBJ1-1, with TRBD1 matching 8 bases. The CDR3 spans 14 residues. After removal of 2 bases from V and 4 bases from J, the junction contained 3 bases not matched to a gene. Germline lookup yields CDR1 SGHVS and CDR2 FNYEAQ. In DNA, the CDR3 is TGTGCCAGCAGCTTACGGACAGGGCTCACTGAAGCTTTCTTT. It specifies CASSLRTGLTEAFF.

This clonotype was counted once. The chain employs TRBV28 and TRBJ1-1, with a tentative D call TRBD1 (6 bases). The CDR3 is 14 amino acids. The V gene lost 8 bases and the J gene lost 3 bases, with 16 bases spanning the gap. Germline V gives CDR1 MDHEN, CDR2 SYDVKM. The CDR3 region is CASGAGTQDTEAFF. CDR3 sequence (DNA): TGTGCCAGCGGCGCCGGGACACAGGACACTGAAGCTTTCTTT.

This clonotype was observed a few times. Sequence at one end of the junction differs from germline and may be a read error. This chain links TRBV29-1 with TRBJ1-1; TRBD1 might be the D (5 bases). The CDR3 has 10 residues. Germline V gene lookup returns CDR1 SQVTM and CDR2 ANQGSEA. CDR3 in amino acids: CSGGNSEAFF. CDR3 nucleotides: TGCAGCGGGGGGAACTCTGAAGCTTTCTTT. Together with reference TRBV29-1 and TRBJ1-1, the CDR3 gives the full variable domain: SAVISQKPSRDICQRGTSLTIQCQVDSQVTMMFWYRQQPGQSLTLIATANQGSEATYESGFVIDKFPISRPNLTFSTLTVSNMSPEDSSIYLCSGGNSEAFFGQGTRLTVV.

This clonotype was recorded at least ten times. J is TRBJ2-7 and V is TRBV12-3 or TRBV12-4, with 7 nucleotides matching TRBD1. The CDR3 is 13 amino acids. Trimming at V came to 3 bases and at J to 4 bases, leaving 3 bases not matched to a gene. This CDR3 is CASSFLRGYEQYF. The CDR3 DNA sequence: TGTGCCAGCAGTTTTCTCAGGGGGTACGAGCAGTACTTC.

This clonotype was observed a few times. The chain employs TRBV28 and TRBJ2-7; possible D gene TRBD2, 5 bases. The CDR3 spans 14 residues. Trimming stripped 5 bases from V and 4 bases from J, with 15 bases between. The germline V gene encodes CDR1 MDHEN and CDR2 SYDVKM. The CDR3 reads CASSRFSGKYEQYF. CDR3 nucleotide sequence: TGTGCCAGCAGTAGGTTCTCCGGGAAATACGAGCAGTACTTC.

This chain uses TRBV12-3 or TRBV12-4 with TRBJ2-2; TRBD1 matches 7 bases. Unmatched junction bases numbered 4, after V lost 6 bases and J lost 0 bases. The CDR3 loop spans 15 amino acids. The CDR3 spells CASRPQGANTGELFF. Here the CDR3 DNA reads TGTGCCAGCAGACCTCAGGGGGCGAACACCGGGGAGCTGTTTTTT.

V usage is TRBV12-3 or TRBV12-4 and J usage is TRBJ1-4; D unresolved. CDR3 size: 14 residues. The germline V and J ends were trimmed by 6 bases and 10 bases, with 18 bases remaining between them. CDR3: CASRRAGWAGKLFF. The CDR3 DNA follows: TGTGCCAGCAGAAGAGCGGGGTGGGCGGGAAAACTGTTTTTT.

This clonotype was counted many times. The CDR3 reads CASSPGPFYNEQFF. CDR3 DNA sequence: TGTGCCAGCAGCCCCGGGCCTTTTTACAATGAGCAGTTCTTC. J is TRBJ2-1 and V is TRBV7-2, with D hard to call. CDR1 is SGHTA, CDR2 FQGNSA, per germline. This CDR3 comprises 14 residues. Trimming pared 5 bases from V and 4 bases from J, leaving 12 bases between.

The genes are TRBV12-3 or TRBV12-4 and TRBJ2-1; 11 bases match TRBD2. Unmatched junction bases numbered 7, after V lost 4 bases and J lost 8 bases. CDR3 length: 15 residues. The DNA of the CDR3 is TGTGCCAGCAGTTCGAGACTAGCGGGACGGGATGAGCAGTTCTTC. Translation: CASSSRLAGRDEQFF.

The chain has TRBV5-1 and TRBJ2-7; D unresolved. CDR3 length: 16 amino acids. V lost 0 bases to trimming and J lost 5 bases, with 18 bases between them. Germline V gives CDR1 SGHRS, CDR2 YFSETQ. CDR3 sequence (DNA): TGCGCCAGCAGCTTGGGTTGGACGGTCCCCCGCCACGAGCAGTACTTC. Translation gives CASSLGWTVPRHEQYF.

The chain has TRBV20-1 and TRBJ2-3; TRBD1 might be the D (5 bases). The germline V gene has CDR1 DFQATT and CDR2 SNEGSKA (reference sequence). The V gene lost 0 bases and the J gene lost 8 bases, with 15 bases spanning the gap. There are 14 residues in the CDR3. As DNA, the CDR3 is TGCAGTGCTAGAGACCGAGACAGCTACCTTACGCAGTATTTT. Protein product: CSARDRDSYLTQYF.

The gene calls are TRBV27 and TRBJ2-3; 10 nucleotides agree with TRBD2. The V gene end was trimmed by 2 bases and the J gene end by 0 bases; junction bases not matched to a gene: 5. The germline V gene has CDR1 MNHEY and CDR2 SMNVEV (reference sequence). This CDR3 has 17 amino acids. CDR3 sequence: CASSLLSGRTSTDTQYF. CDR3 nucleotides: TGTGCCAGCAGTTTACTTAGCGGGAGGACTAGCACAGATACGCAGTATTTT.

V usage is TRBV12-3 or TRBV12-4 and J usage is TRBJ2-3, with D maybe TRBD2 (5 bases). The germline V and J ends were trimmed by 5 bases and 9 bases, with 12 bases remaining between them. The length of the CDR3 is 12 residues. The chain's CDR3 is CASSPTEGTQYF. Written as DNA, the CDR3 is TGTGCCAGCAGTCCCACAGAGGGAACGCAGTATTTT.

Only a few counts were recorded for this clonotype. The rearrangement links TRBV12-3 or TRBV12-4 to TRBJ2-3; 13 bases map to TRBD2. V was clipped by 6 bases and J by 2 bases; unmatched bases: 5. The CDR3 runs to 16 residues. Here the CDR3 reads CASRGGTSGTTDTQYF. Written as DNA, the CDR3 is TGTGCCAGCAGGGGAGGGACTAGCGGGACCACAGATACGCAGTATTTT.

The gene calls are TRBV20-1 and TRBJ2-4; D is undetermined. The length of the CDR3 is 15 residues. Trimming pared 0 bases from V and 3 bases from J, leaving 12 bases between. Germline assignment: CDR1 DFQATT and CDR2 SNEGSKA (reference sequence). This CDR3 is CSARDPQSDKNIQYF. In DNA form, the CDR3 reads TGCAGTGCTAGAGATCCCCAGTCGGACAAAAACATTCAGTACTTC.